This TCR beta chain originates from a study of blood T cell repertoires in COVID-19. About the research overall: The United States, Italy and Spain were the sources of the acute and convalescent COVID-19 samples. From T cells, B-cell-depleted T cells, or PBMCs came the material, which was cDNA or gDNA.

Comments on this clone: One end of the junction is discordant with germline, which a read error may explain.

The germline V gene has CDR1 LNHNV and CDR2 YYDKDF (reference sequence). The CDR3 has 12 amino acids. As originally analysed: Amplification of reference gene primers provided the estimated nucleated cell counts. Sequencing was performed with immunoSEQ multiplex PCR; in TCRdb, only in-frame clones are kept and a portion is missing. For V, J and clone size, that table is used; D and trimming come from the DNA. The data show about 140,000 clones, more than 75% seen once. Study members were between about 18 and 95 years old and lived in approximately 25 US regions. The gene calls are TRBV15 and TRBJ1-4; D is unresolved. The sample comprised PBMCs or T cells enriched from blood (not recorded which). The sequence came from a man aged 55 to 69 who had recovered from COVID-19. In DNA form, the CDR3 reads TGTGCCACCAGCAGAGATCGGCGGGTCGGGGTTTTT. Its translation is CATSRDRRVGVF.